This T cell receptor beta chain emerged from a study of blood T cell repertoires in COVID-19. On the study more broadly: COVID-19 samples, acute and convalescent, were from the United States, Italy and Spain.

The germline CDR1 and CDR2 sequences are MNHEY and SMNVEV (reference sequence). V was cut by 6 bases and J by 0 bases, with 6 bases left in between. The CDR3 spans 13 residues. Cohort allocation depended upon clinical history that participants reported. The study counted Cohort 3 donors as recovered given two negative PCRs, clearance, or symptom resolution. Only in-frame clones appear in the TCRdb table, and some are missing; sequencing was by immunoSEQ multiplex PCR. The sample consists of about 400,000 clones, 87% of them appearing once. The specimen sequenced was PBMCs or T cells enriched from blood (not recorded which). This TCR was recovered from a woman between 45 and 60 years old who had recovered from COVID-19. The chain is built from TRBV27 and TRBJ1-3, with D unresolved. CDR3 DNA sequence: TGTGCCAGCAGACAGACCTCTGGAAACACCATATATTTT. It yields the protein CASRQTSGNTIYF.